This T cell receptor beta chain came from a study of read filtering for tumor transcriptome and immune sequencing. General study findings and limits: IR-seq and RNA-seq agreed better without single-read clonotypes.

There are many counts of this clonotype. The antigen remains unidentified. This library used roughly 400 ng RNA and molecular barcoded adaptors spanning alpha/delta and beta/gamma chains. TCRdb reprocessed the reads via MiXCR and lists one record per CDR3 protein. The table includes over 40,000 distinct CDR3 sequences, about 12% detected once. Deletions cut 2 bases from V and 0 bases from J, with 11 bases between. The germline V gene has CDR1 SGHVS and CDR2 FQNEAQ. The CDR3 is 16 residues long. The chain has TRBV7-8 and TRBJ1-5; TRBD1 might be the D (5 bases). The sequenced sample consisted of a population of CD138-negative cells sorted from bone marrow. The sequence derives from a donor aged 40 or over with multiple myeloma. CDR3 DNA: TGTGCCAGCAGCTTAAGGGACCTTCCTAGCAATCAGCCCCAGCATTTT. Residues: CASSLRDLPSNQPQHF.